This passage covers 21 T cell receptor beta chains from one sample sequenced in a study of blood T cell repertoires in COVID-19. The data were produced by immunoSEQ multiplex PCR, yet TCRdb's version contains in-frame clones alone and is incomplete. This table has about 190,000 clones, 89% appearing once. The sequenced sample was peripheral blood. Every receptor here comes from a man in his forties with acute or convalescent COVID-19.

The J gene is TRBJ2-3, the V gene TRBV9, with 12 bases matching TRBD2. The V gene end was trimmed by 2 bases and the J gene end by 4 bases; junction bases not matched to a gene: 8. CDR1 is SGDLS, CDR2 YYNGEE, per germline. This CDR3 has 17 amino acids. CDR3 residues: CASSVPISSGGADTQYF. DNA for the CDR3: TGTGCCAGCAGCGTGCCGATTTCTAGCGGGGGGGCAGATACGCAGTATTTT. Combining the CDR3 with reference TRBV9 and TRBJ2-3 gives the whole variable domain DSGVTQTPKHLITATGQRVTLRCSPRSGDLSVYWYQQSLDQGLQFLIQYYNGEERAKGNILERFSAQQFPDLHSELNLSSLELGDSALYFCASSVPISSGGADTQYFGPGTRLTVL.

The chain recombines TRBV6-4 with TRBJ1-5; a weak D match, TRBD1 (5 bases). This CDR3 has 16 residues. Germline values: CDR1 MRHNA, CDR2 SNTAGT. The V gene lost 3 bases and the J gene lost 4 bases, with 16 bases spanning the gap. DNA for the CDR3: TGTGCCAGCAGTGAGAGACAGACCCCTAGGAATCAGCCCCAGCATTTT. Amino acids: CASSERQTPRNQPQHF.

The chain recombines TRBV11-1 with TRBJ1-1, with 7 positions matching TRBD1. The V segment lost 2 bases and the J segment 1 base; nucleotides outside the gene matches: 7. The CDR3 is 16 residues long. Germline CDR1 is SGHAT and CDR2 is FQDESV (reference sequence). The CDR3 region is CASSLWAGGKNTEAFF. DNA for the CDR3: TGTGCCAGCAGCTTATGGGCAGGGGGAAAGAACACTGAAGCTTTCTTT.

The chain uses TRBV2 and TRBJ2-1; TRBD2 matches 11 bases. This CDR3 contains 16 residues. V lost 1 base to trimming and J lost 9 bases; unmatched junction nucleotides: 8. CDR1 is SNHLY, CDR2 FYNNEI, per germline. The DNA of the CDR3 is TGTGCCAGCAGTGAAGGAGTTAGCGGGGGGGCCAGTGAGCAGTTCTTC. It encodes CASSEGVSGGASEQFF.

In its sample, this clone was seen a few times. This chain connects TRBV5-8 to TRBJ1-5; 7 bases are a match to TRBD1. CDR1 is SGHTS and CDR2 is YDEGEE in the germline V gene. The junction had 10 bases not matched to a gene; V was cut back by 5 bases and J by 5 bases. CDR3 length equals 15 residues. CDR3 nucleotides: TGTGCCAGCAGTTCAACAGGGGATTCGGATCAGCCCCAGCATTTT. Amino acids: CASSSTGDSDQPQHF.

The genes are TRBV7-8 and TRBJ2-2; D perhaps matches TRBD1 (6 bases). This CDR3 has 15 residues. Trimming left V 7 bases short and J 0 bases short, with 12 bases between. CDR1 is SGHVS and CDR2 is FQNEAQ in the germline V gene. The CDR3 DNA follows: TGTGCCAGCAAATGGACAGCTTCGAACACCGGGGAGCTGTTTTTT. It encodes CASKWTASNTGELFF.

The rearrangement uses TRBV4-1 and TRBJ1-2; 10 bases agree with TRBD1. This CDR3 region has 19 residues. Germline V gene data show CDR1 as MGHRA and CDR2 as YSYEKL. The V segment lost 1 base and the J segment 4 bases; nucleotides outside the gene matches: 15. CDR3 sequence (DNA): TGCGCCAGCAGCCAAGTTTTGCGCCCTAGGGGACAGGGGATCTATGGCTACACCTTC. This codes for CASSQVLRPRGQGIYGYTF.

The genes are TRBV10-2 and TRBJ2-1, with TRBD1 identical over 9 bases. CDR3 length: 14 amino acids. The trim removed 5 bases at V and 10 bases at J, leaving 9 bases unmatched. The germline V gene encodes CDR1 WSHSY and CDR2 SAAADI. The CDR3 protein is CASSWTGAVDEQFF. CDR3 DNA: TGCGCCAGCAGTTGGACAGGGGCCGTCGACGAGCAGTTCTTC.

This chain connects TRBV10-2 to TRBJ2-1, with 7 bases identical to TRBD1. The CDR3 totals 14 residues. Looked up from germline, CDR1 is WSHSY and CDR2 is SAAADI. Trimming cost V 7 bases and J 5 bases; bases outside gene matches: 8. The CDR3 DNA reads as TGCGCCAGCACCTGGGCAGGGGGTAACAATGAGCAGTTCTTC. It encodes CASTWAGGNNEQFF.

The V and J genes are TRBV28 and TRBJ2-2; 9 positions agree with TRBD1. Germline V CDR1 and CDR2: MDHEN, SYDVKM. Trimming removed 0 bases from V and 3 bases from J; junction bases left unmatched: 2. The CDR3 runs to 16 residues. The CDR3 loop is CASSLWGQGYTGELFF. The CDR3, as DNA: TGTGCCAGCAGTTTATGGGGACAGGGCTACACCGGGGAGCTGTTTTTT. Filled out from reference TRBV28 and TRBJ2-2, the complete variable domain reads DVKVTQSSRYLVKRTGEKVFLECVQDMDHENMFWYRQDPGLGLRLIYFSYDVKMKEKGDIPEGYSVSREKKERFSLILESASTNQTSMYLCASSLWGQGYTGELFFGEGSRLTVL.

V is TRBV6-5 and J is TRBJ2-3, with no clear D. Germline loops: CDR1 MNHEY, CDR2 SVGAGI. The CDR3 runs to 11 residues. The V and J ends lost 11 bases and 5 bases respectively, with 11 bases between them. Here the CDR3 reads CASNVGDTQYF. The CDR3 nucleotides read TGTGCCTCCAACGTCGGAGATACGCAGTATTTT.

The chain joins TRBV19 to TRBJ1-5, with a weak D call TRBD1 (6 bases). The CDR3 covers 15 residues. Germline V lookup: CDR1 LNHDA, CDR2 SQIVND (reference sequence). V lost 4 bases, J lost 3 bases, and 13 bases lay in between. The CDR3: CASSTDGQNNQPQHF. CDR3 coding DNA: TGTGCCAGTAGTACCGACGGACAGAACAATCAGCCCCAGCATTTT. The full variable domain, rest sourced from reference TRBV19 and TRBJ1-5, is DGGITQSPKYLFRKEGQNVTLSCEQNLNHDAMYWYRQDPGQGLRLIYYSQIVNDFQKGDIAEGYSVSREKKESFPLTVTSAQKNPTAFYLCASSTDGQNNQPQHFGDGTRLSIL.

This chain joins TRBV30 and TRBJ1-3, with 8 bases that match TRBD1. V lost 4 bases to trimming and J lost 1 base; unmatched junction nucleotides: 12. The CDR3 is made up of 17 amino acids. Per the germline V gene, CDR1 is GTSNPN and CDR2 is SVGIG (reference sequence). This CDR3 reads CAWNRLGQGVSGNTIYF. The CDR3 nucleotides are TGTGCCTGGAATCGTTTAGGACAGGGTGTGTCTGGAAACACCATATATTTT. Full variable domain (remainder filled in from reference TRBV30 and TRBJ1-3): SQTIHQWPATLVQPVGSPLSLECTVEGTSNPNLYWYRQAAGRGLQLLFYSVGIGQISSEVPQNLSASRPQDRQFILSSKKLLLSDSGFYLCAWNRLGQGVSGNTIYFGEGSWLTVV.

The J gene is TRBJ2-1, the V gene TRBV5-1; 8 nucleotides match TRBD2. Germline V gives CDR1 SGHRS, CDR2 YFSETQ. With 3 bases clipped from V and 0 bases from J, the junction kept 5 bases outside the gene matches. This CDR3 is built from 16 residues. CDR3 amino acids: CASSSGLESSYNEQFF. The CDR3 region has the DNA TGCGCCAGCAGCTCGGGACTAGAGAGCTCCTACAATGAGCAGTTCTTC.

V and J are TRBV19 and TRBJ1-1; D uncertain. V dropped 4 bases and J dropped 3 bases, with 12 bases sitting between them. This CDR3 spans 14 amino acids. Germline CDR1 is LNHDA and CDR2 is SQIVND (reference sequence). The CDR3 protein is CASSKIDKYTEAFF. The CDR3, as DNA: TGTGCCAGTAGTAAAATTGACAAGTACACTGAAGCTTTCTTT.

The V call is TRBV12-3 or TRBV12-4, the J call TRBJ2-2; D gene ambiguous. With 3 bases removed from V and 6 bases from J, the gap between germline ends came to 8 bases. CDR3 length equals 13 residues. The CDR3 reads CASSFFSAGELFF. The DNA of the CDR3 is TGTGCCAGCAGTTTTTTTAGTGCCGGGGAGCTGTTTTTT.

This clone was counted a single time. The rearrangement links TRBV13 to TRBJ2-1, with TRBD1 matching over 9 bases. The germline V gene has CDR1 PRHDT and CDR2 FYEKMQ (reference sequence). CDR3 length: 15 amino acids. J gave up 7 bases and V 6 bases, and 10 bases lay outside the gene matches. CDR3 sequence (DNA): TGTGCCAGCAGATTACAGGGGGCGCCCTTAAATGAGCAGTTCTTC. Translation: CASRLQGAPLNEQFF.

This clone was recorded once. The chain uses TRBV3-1 (or the pseudogene TRBV3-2) and TRBJ1-4; possibly TRBD1 for D (6 bases). Germline V gene lookup returns CDR1 LGHDT and CDR2 YNNKEL (reference sequence). The CDR3 length is 14 residues. The V end lost 1 base, the J end lost 14 bases, and 17 bases lay between the germline ends. The CDR3 coding sequence is TGTGCCAGCAGCCAAGGATGGGACACGGTAAAGCTGTTTTTT. Amino acids: CASSQGWDTVKLFF.

This chain uses TRBV7-2 with TRBJ1-4, with TRBD1 as a possible D gene (6 bases). Trimming removed 2 bases at V and 4 bases at J, with 14 bases between. The CDR3 is 16 residues long. Looked up from germline, CDR1 is SGHTA and CDR2 is FQGNSA. The CDR3 spells CASSLYSRGLNEKLFF. As DNA, the CDR3 is TGTGCCAGCAGCTTATATAGCAGGGGCCTTAATGAAAAACTGTTTTTT.

The chain couples TRBV12-3 or TRBV12-4 to TRBJ2-1, with 9 bases matching TRBD2. The CDR3 totals 12 residues. V lost 2 bases and J lost 10; bases outside the gene matches: 0. The CDR3 coding sequence is TGTGCCAGCAGTTTACTAGCGGGGGAGCAGTTCTTC. Encoded protein: CASSLLAGEQFF.

The chain joins TRBV5-6 to TRBJ2-7, with TRBD2 as a possible D gene (6 bases). The V gene's germline CDR1 is SGHDT and CDR2 YYEEEE. Trimming pared 1 base from V and 6 bases from J, leaving 8 bases between. The CDR3 extends over 12 amino acids. The CDR3: CASSLWRGEQYF. The CDR3 DNA is TGTGCCAGCAGCTTGTGGAGGGGCGAGCAGTACTTC.